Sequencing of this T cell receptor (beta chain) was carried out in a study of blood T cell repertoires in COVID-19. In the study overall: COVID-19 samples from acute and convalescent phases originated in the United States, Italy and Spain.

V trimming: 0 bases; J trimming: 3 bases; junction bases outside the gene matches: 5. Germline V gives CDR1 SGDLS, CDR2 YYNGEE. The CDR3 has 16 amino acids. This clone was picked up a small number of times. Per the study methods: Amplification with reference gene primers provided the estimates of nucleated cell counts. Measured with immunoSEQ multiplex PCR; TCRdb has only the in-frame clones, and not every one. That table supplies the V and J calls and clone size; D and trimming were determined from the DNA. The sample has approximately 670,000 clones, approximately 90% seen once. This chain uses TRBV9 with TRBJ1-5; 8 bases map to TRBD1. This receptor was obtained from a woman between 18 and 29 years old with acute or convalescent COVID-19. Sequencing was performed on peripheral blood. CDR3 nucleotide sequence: TGTGCCAGCAGCGTAGGAGGGGACAGGCCCAATCAGCCCCAGCATTTT. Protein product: CASSVGGDRPNQPQHF. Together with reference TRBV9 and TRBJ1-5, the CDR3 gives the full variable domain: DSGVTQTPKHLITATGQRVTLRCSPRSGDLSVYWYQQSLDQGLQFLIQYYNGEERAKGNILERFSAQQFPDLHSELNLSSLELGDSALYFCASSVGGDRPNQPQHFGDGTRLSIL.